The present TCR beta chain was sequenced within a study of T cell changes during pregnancy in multiple sclerosis. The data were produced by immunoSEQ multiplex PCR, yet TCRdb's version contains in-frame clones alone and is incomplete. The profile covers more than 40,000 clones, with roughly 92% appearing a single time and around 0.68% taken by the ten largest. Germline V gives CDR1 SGHRS, CDR2 YFSETQ. V lost 3 bases, J lost 4 bases, and 10 bases lay in between. The CDR3 spans 13 residues. The material was CD4+ T cells from peripheral blood mononuclear cells, obtained in the third trimester of pregnancy. This rearrangement joins TRBV5-1 to TRBJ1-2, with D tentatively TRBD1 (5 bases). This clonotype originated in a female donor with multiple sclerosis, enrolled in a pregnancy study. CDR3 residues: CASSSGTVYGYTF. CDR3 nucleotides: TGCGCCAGCAGCTCCGGGACTGTCTATGGCTACACCTTC. Filled out from reference TRBV5-1 and TRBJ1-2, the complete variable domain reads KAGVTQTPRYLIKTRGQQVTLSCSPISGHRSVSWYQQTPGQGLQFLFEYFSETQRNKGNFPGRFSGRQFSNSRSEMNVSTLELGDSALYLCASSSGTVYGYTFGSGTRLTVV.